The 2 T cell receptor beta chains in this list originate from one sample, sequenced in a study of cytomegalovirus exposure and HLA in healthy donors. The assay was immunoSEQ multiplex PCR, and TCRdb's table has in-frame clones only and misses some. Altogether approximately 150,000 clones are present, about 89% being singletons, with the ten largest covering 3% to 3.5%. Input material: PBMCs. The receptors were gathered from a woman between 18 and 29 years old in good health and CMV-seropositive.

The gene calls are TRBV11-2 and TRBJ2-2; a possible D gene is TRBD2 (7 bases). Trimming took off 3 bases at V and 15 bases at J, with 23 bases between the two ends. CDR1 SGHAT and CDR2 FQNNGV come from the germline V gene. The CDR3 sequence is 15 residues long. CDR3 region: CASSFPTGLVGAMFF. DNA for the CDR3: TGTGCCAGCAGCTTCCCCACCGGACTAGTGGGGGCGATGTTTTTT.

The chain links TRBV5-5 to TRBJ2-1; TRBD1 aligns across 7 bases. Germline lookup yields CDR1 SGHKS and CDR2 YYEKEE (reference sequence). The V and J ends lost 3 bases and 3 bases, in that order; junction bases with no gene match: 15. The CDR3 is made up of 18 amino acids. This chain's CDR3 is CASSSSKQGRARYNEQFF. CDR3 in DNA: TGTGCCAGCAGCTCCAGCAAACAGGGGAGAGCCCGCTACAATGAGCAGTTCTTC. Full variable domain (rest looked up from reference TRBV5-5 and TRBJ2-1): DAGVTQSPTHLIKTRGQQVTLRCSPISGHKSVSWYQQVLGQGPQFIFQYYEKEERGRGNFPDRFSARQFPNYSSELNVNALLLGDSALYLCASSSSKQGRARYNEQFFGPGTRLTVL.